This is a list of T cell receptor beta chains from one sample in a study of blood T cell repertoires in COVID-19. The method was immunoSEQ multiplex PCR; TCRdb's version includes in-frame clones alone and lacks a portion of them. The sample gives approximately 440,000 clones, approximately 90% of which show up once; around an eighth is in the top ten. What was sequenced was peripheral blood. Receptors originate from a woman aged 45-65 years with COVID-19, enrolled during active disease. The CDR3 runs from the conserved cysteine through the conserved F or W. D genes are given only for firm matches. For some rows the clone size is stated as once, few or many, or as a class when expanded; others skip it.

>-|TRBV19|few|TRBJ1-2
TGTGCCAGTAGTATAGTGGGAGTTTATGGCTACACCTTC
CASSIVGVYGYTF
>-|TRBV6-6|-|TRBJ2-7
TGTGCCACGGGCGGGCCTTCCTACGAGCAGTACTTC
CATGGPSYEQYF
>TRBD1|TRBV6-5|-|TRBJ1-3
TGTGCCAGCAGGGACAGGGTCTGGGTCACCATATATTTT
CASRDRVWVTIYF
>TRBD1|TRBV27|-|TRBJ1-6
TGTGCCAGCAGCCTACGGGGGACAGGGGAGTCACCCCTCCACTTT
CASSLRGTGESPLHF
>TRBD1|TRBV28|-|TRBJ2-3
TGTGCCAGCACCCATCCCCTCGGACAGGGCACAGATACGCAGTATTTT
CASTHPLGQGTDTQYF
>TRBD1|TRBV11-2|-|TRBJ2-1
TGTGCCAGCAGCTCCCTGGGACAGGGGAATGAGCAGTTCTTC
CASSSLGQGNEQFF
>TRBD2|TRBV6-5|-|TRBJ2-7
TGTGCCAGCAGTTACCCTGGGGGCGGGAGGGCCTACGAGCAGTACTTC
CASSYPGGGRAYEQYF
>-|TRBV11-2|-|TRBJ1-2
TGTGCCAGCAGCTCCGACCTCCTGACGGGCTATGGCTACACCTTC
CASSSDLLTGYGYTF
>-|TRBV28|-|TRBJ2-3
TGTGCCAGCAGTTTACTTCCAGACACAGATACGCAGTATTTT
CASSLLPDTDTQYF
>-|TRBV9|-|TRBJ1-2
TGTGCCAGCAGCGTGGCGGCAGACGAGAATGGCTACACCTTC
CASSVAADENGYTF
>-|TRBV11-2|-|TRBJ1-5
TGTGCCAGCAGCTTCGACAAAGTACTCAATCAGCCCCAGCATTTT
CASSFDKVLNQPQHF
>-|TRBV7-2|-|TRBJ1-1
TGTGCCAGCAGCTTACCCCAGGCTTGGAACACTGAAGCTTTCTTT
CASSLPQAWNTEAFF
>-|TRBV5-4|-|TRBJ1-1
TGTGCCAGCAGCAAAAAGGCGGGGGCGGGCACTGAAGCTTTCTTT
CASSKKAGAGTEAFF
>TRBD1|TRBV2|few|TRBJ2-7
TGTGCCAGCAGTGGGACAGGTGTATACGAGCAGTACTTC
CASSGTGVYEQYF
>-|TRBV19|-|TRBJ2-2
TGTGCCAGTAGTAAAGGGGGGGCCCCCACCGGGGAGCTGTTTTTT
CASSKGGAPTGELFF
>TRBD1|TRBV27|-|TRBJ2-7
TGTGCCAGCAGTACAGGGGCCTACGAGCAGTACTTC
CASSTGAYEQYF
>-|TRBV11-2|-|TRBJ2-3
TGTGCCAGCAGCCCCGACTGGGGGCGCGCAGATACGCAGTATTTT
CASSPDWGRADTQYF
>-|TRBV19|-|TRBJ2-5
TGTGCCAGTAGTAGGGTGTTAGCCGTGGAGACCCAGTACTTC
CASSRVLAVETQYF
>-|TRBV9|-|TRBJ1-4
TGTGCCAGCAGCGTAGGTGGCGCGGCTGGTGAAAAACTGTTTTTT
CASSVGGAAGEKLFF
>-|TRBV19|-|TRBJ1-1
TGTGCCAGTAGTGCCCCGACAGTGCCTGAAGCTTTCTTT
CASSAPTVPEAFF
>TRBD2|TRBV9|-|TRBJ2-3
TGTGCCAGCACGACTAGCGGGGGACTGGATACGCAGTATTTT
CASTTSGGLDTQYF
>-|TRBV3-1/TRBV3-2|-|TRBJ2-5
TGTGCCAGCAGCCGCAGTGGGAGCGGAAAAGAGACCCAGTACTTC
CASSRSGSGKETQYF
>-|TRBV19|-|TRBJ1-5
TGTGCCAGTAGCGAACAGGGAGATAGCAATCAGCCCCAGCATTTT
CASSEQGDSNQPQHF
>TRBD1|TRBV19|-|TRBJ1-2
TGTGCCAGTAGGGTACAGGGGACGGACTATGGCTACACCTTC
CASRVQGTDYGYTF
>-|TRBV7-9|-|TRBJ1-1
TGTGCCAGCACCCCGGGTGGGGGCTCAGCTTTCTTT
CASTPGGGSAFF
>-|TRBV29-1|once|TRBJ1-2
TGCAGCGTTGTGGTTTGGGGGGAAGGGGTTGGTGGCTACACCTTC
CSVVVWGEGVGGYTF
>-|TRBV6-5|-|TRBJ1-5
TGTGCCAGCAGTAAGGGACTGAGGCTGAATCAGCCCCAGCATTTT
CASSKGLRLNQPQHF
>TRBD1|TRBV12-5|-|TRBJ2-3
TGTGCTAGTGGTGCGCGGACAGGGGATAGGACAGATACGCAGTATTTT
CASGARTGDRTDTQYF
>TRBD1|TRBV30|-|TRBJ1-6
TGTGCCTGGAGTTTGAGGGGGCTGATAAATTCACCCCTCCACTTT
CAWSLRGLINSPLHF
>-|TRBV4-2|-|TRBJ2-1
TGTGCCAGCAGCCAAGATGCGGGTAGCGATGAGCAGTTCTTC
CASSQDAGSDEQFF
>-|TRBV25-1|-|TRBJ2-1
TGTGCCAGCAGTGATGGACTATTTAATGAGCAGTTCTTC
CASSDGLFNEQFF
>TRBD1|TRBV2|-|TRBJ1-6
TGTGCCAGCAGTAAGCCGGGACAGGGTTTTTCACCCCTCCACTTT
CASSKPGQGFSPLHF
>-|TRBV11-2|-|TRBJ1-1
TGTGCCAGCAGCTTAACGCAGGGGAGAGATGCTTTCTTT
CASSLTQGRDAFF